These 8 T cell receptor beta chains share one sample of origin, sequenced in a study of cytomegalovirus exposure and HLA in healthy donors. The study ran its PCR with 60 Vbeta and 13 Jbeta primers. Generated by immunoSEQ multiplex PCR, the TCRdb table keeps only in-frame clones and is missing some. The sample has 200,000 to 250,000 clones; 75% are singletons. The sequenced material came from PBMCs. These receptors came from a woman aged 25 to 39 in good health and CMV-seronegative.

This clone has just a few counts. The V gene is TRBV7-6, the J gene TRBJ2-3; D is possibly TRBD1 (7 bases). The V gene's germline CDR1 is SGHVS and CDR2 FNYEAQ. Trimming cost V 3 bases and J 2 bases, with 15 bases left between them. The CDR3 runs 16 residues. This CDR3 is CASSFGTAGNTDTQYF. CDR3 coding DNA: TGTGCCAGCAGCTTCGGGACAGCGGGTAACACAGATACGCAGTATTTT.

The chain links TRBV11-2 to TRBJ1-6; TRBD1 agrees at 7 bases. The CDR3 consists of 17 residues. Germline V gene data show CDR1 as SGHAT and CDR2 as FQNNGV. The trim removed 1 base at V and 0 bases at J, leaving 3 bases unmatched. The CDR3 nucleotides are TGTGCCAGCAGCTTAGGTTGGGACAGCTCCTATAATTCACCCCTCCACTTT. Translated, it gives CASSLGWDSSYNSPLHF.

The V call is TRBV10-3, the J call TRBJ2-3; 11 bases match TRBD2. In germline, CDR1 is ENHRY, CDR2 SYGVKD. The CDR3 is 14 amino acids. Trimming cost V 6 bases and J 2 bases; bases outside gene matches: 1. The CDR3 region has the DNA TGTGCCATCAGGGGACTAGCGGACACAGATACGCAGTATTTT. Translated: CAIRGLADTDTQYF.

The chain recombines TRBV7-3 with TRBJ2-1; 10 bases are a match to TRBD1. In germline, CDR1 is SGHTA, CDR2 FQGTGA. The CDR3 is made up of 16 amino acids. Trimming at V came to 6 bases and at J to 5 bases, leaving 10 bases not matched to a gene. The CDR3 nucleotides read TGTGCCAGCAGTTTAGGGCCGGGACAGGGGCACAATGAGCAGTTCTTC. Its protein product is CASSLGPGQGHNEQFF.

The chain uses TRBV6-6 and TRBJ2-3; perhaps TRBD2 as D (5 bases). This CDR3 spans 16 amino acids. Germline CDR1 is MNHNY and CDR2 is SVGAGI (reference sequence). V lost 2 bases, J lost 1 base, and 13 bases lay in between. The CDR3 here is CASSYEGSPRTDTQYF. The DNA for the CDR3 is TGTGCCAGCAGTTACGAGGGTAGCCCACGCACAGATACGCAGTATTTT.

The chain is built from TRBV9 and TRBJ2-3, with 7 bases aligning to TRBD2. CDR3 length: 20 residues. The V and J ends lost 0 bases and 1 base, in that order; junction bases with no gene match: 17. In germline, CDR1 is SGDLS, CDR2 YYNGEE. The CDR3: CASSVATPGRSGKGTDTQYF. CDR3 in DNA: TGTGCCAGCAGCGTAGCTACTCCGGGGCGGAGCGGGAAGGGCACAGATACGCAGTATTTT.

The CDR3 spells CASSLSTSGRPQETQYF. DNA of the CDR3: TGCGCCAGCAGCTTGTCCACTAGCGGGAGGCCACAAGAGACCCAGTACTTC. The chain recombines TRBV5-1 with TRBJ2-5; 12 positions match TRBD2. Germline-derived CDR1 and CDR2 are SGHRS and YFSETQ. This CDR3 has 17 amino acids. After removal of 1 base from V and 2 bases from J, the junction contained 6 bases not matched to a gene.

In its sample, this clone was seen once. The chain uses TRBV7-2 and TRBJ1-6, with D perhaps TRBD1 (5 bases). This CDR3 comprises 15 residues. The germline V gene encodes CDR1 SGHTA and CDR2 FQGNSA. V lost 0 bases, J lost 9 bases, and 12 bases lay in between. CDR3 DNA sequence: TGTGCCAGCAGCTTAGCCCCAGGGCAGGTTTCACCCCTCCACTTT. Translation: CASSLAPGQVSPLHF.